Shown below are 9 T cell receptor delta chains from a single sample sequenced in a study of gamma-delta chains in newborns, infants, children. TCRdb re-called the reads via CATT. The sample holds approximately 4,100 delta-chain clones, around 4% seen once. Sequencing was performed on blood. The source is a child who was a newborn, infant or young child, either healthy, febrile or measles-vaccinated (not recorded which).

In this sample, this clone turned up a few times. A far larger clone is one base from this, pointing to a likely read error. Different DNA sequences within this sample yield the same CDR3. The V and J genes are TRDV2 and TRDJ1; 11 bases are shared with TRDD3. The CDR3 has 17 amino acids. Per germline, CDR1 GEAIGNYY and CDR2 EKD. DNA for the CDR3: TGTGCCTGTGACGCCCTGGGGGATACTAGGTACACCGATAAGCTCATCTTT. Translated: CACDALGDTRYTDKLIF.

Worth noting for this clone: A read error may be the cause here, since a much bigger clone is one base away. This sample also contains other DNA sequences that code for the same CDR3. The chain combines TRDV2 with TRDJ1, with 7 bases fitting TRDD3. The CDR3 is 15 residues long. Germline assignment: CDR1 GEAIGNYY and CDR2 EKD. The ends lost 4 bases at V and 3 bases at J; junction bases unmatched: 10. CDR3 residues: CACEAVGDRADKLIF. The CDR3 nucleotides are TGTGCCTGTGAAGCGGTGGGGGACAGGGCCGATAAACTCATCTTT.

Notes on this clone: A much larger clone is a single base away; this may be a read error. J is TRDJ3 and V is TRDV2, with TRDD3 matching 10 bases. V lost 3 bases to trimming and J lost 2 bases; unmatched junction nucleotides: 9. From germline, CDR1 is GEAIGNYY and CDR2 EKD. The length of the CDR3 is 19 residues. CDR3 residues: CACDPTGGCGTWDTRQMFF. The CDR3 DNA is TGTGCCTGTGACCCCACTGGGGGATGCGGCACCTGGGACACCCGACAGATGTTTTTC.

Relative to its sample, this clone is large (0.1 to 1%). The rearrangement joins TRDV2 to TRDJ1; 10 nucleotides match TRDD3. Trimming at V came to 3 bases and at J to 0 bases, leaving 18 bases not matched to a gene. This CDR3 spans 20 amino acids. Germline V lookup: CDR1 GEAIGNYY, CDR2 EKD. CDR3 residues: CACDSLQNTGGSGYTDKLIF. The CDR3 region has the DNA TGTGCCTGTGACTCCCTCCAAAATACTGGGGGATCCGGGTACACCGATAAACTCATCTTT.

V and J are TRDV2 and TRDJ1, with TRDD3 matching over 8 bases. V lost 3 bases and J lost 5; bases outside the gene matches: 10. Germline V lookup: CDR1 GEAIGNYY, CDR2 EKD. CDR3 length: 15 residues. CDR3 DNA sequence: TGTGCCTGTGACCAACTGGGGGGCTCAGGGGATAAACTCATCTTT. Translating it yields CACDQLGGSGDKLIF.

This clone counts as large. This sample includes further DNA sequences coding for the same CDR3. The chain employs TRDV2 and TRDJ1; TRDD3 agrees at 9 bases. Germline CDR1 GEAIGNYY, CDR2 EKD. After removal of 3 bases from V and 0 bases from J, the junction contained 10 bases not matched to a gene. This CDR3 spans 17 amino acids. CDR3 DNA sequence: TGTGCCTGTGACCCCGTACTGGGGATACGGGACACCGATAAACTCATCTTT. This sequence encodes CACDPVLGIRDTDKLIF.

In the case of this clone: A much larger clonotype is one base distant, so this may be a read error. Other DNA sequences in this specimen translate into the identical CDR3. The chain is built from TRDV2 and TRDJ1; 8 positions agree with TRDD3. With V trimmed by 1 base and J by 4 bases, 25 bases remained unmatched. CDR1 is GEAIGNYY, CDR2 EKD, per germline. This CDR3 has 21 amino acids. Here the CDR3 reads CACDTVPPGGTPTPVNDKLIF. In nucleotides, the CDR3 is TGTGCCTGTGACACTGTACCACCTGGGGGAACACCGACGCCGGTTAACGATAAACTCATCTTT.

With respect to this clone: A read error is possible here, since a much larger clone lies one base away. This CDR3 is also generated by other DNA sequences in the sample. The V call is TRDV2, the J call TRDJ1; 10 nucleotides agree with TRDD3. The germline V gene encodes CDR1 GEAIGNYY and CDR2 EKD. CDR3 length: 19 residues. CDR3 protein: CACDSLRGDTSPDTDKLIF. The CDR3 DNA follows: TGTGCTTGTGACTCGTTACGGGGGGATACGAGTCCGGACACCGATAAACTCATCTTT.

On this clone: One junction end disagrees with the germline gene, perhaps due to a read error. This specimen includes other DNA sequences encoding the same CDR3. The chain links TRDV2 to TRDJ1, with TRDD3 matching over 10 bases. In germline, CDR1 is GEAIGNYY, CDR2 EKD. This CDR3 contains 17 residues. The CDR3: CACDVLLGDQATDKLIF. The CDR3 bases are TGTGCCTGTGACGTCTTACTGGGGGATCAGGCCACCGATAAGCTCATCTTT.